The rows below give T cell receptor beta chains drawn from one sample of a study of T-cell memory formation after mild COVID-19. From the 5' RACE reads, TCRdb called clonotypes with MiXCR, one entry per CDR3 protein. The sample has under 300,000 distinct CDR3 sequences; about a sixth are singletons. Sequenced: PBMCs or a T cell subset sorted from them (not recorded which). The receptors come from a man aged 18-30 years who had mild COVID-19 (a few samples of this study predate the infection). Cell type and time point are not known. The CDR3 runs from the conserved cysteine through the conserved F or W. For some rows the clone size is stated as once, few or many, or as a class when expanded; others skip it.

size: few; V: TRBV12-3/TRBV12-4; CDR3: CASSADLAGVPGELFF
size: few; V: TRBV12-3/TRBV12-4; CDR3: CASTPSTSRNEQFF
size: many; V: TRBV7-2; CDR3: CASSLSSGFNEQFF
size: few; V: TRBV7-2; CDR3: CASSTDRGQETQYF
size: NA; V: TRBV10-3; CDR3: CAISESTTDTGELFF
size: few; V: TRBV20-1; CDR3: CSASDSGNTEAFF
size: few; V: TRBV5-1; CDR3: CASSPYRGYEQYF
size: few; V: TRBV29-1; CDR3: CSARHTGELFF
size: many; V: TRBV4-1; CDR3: CASSQGPGLADQETQYF
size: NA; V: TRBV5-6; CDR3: CASSLVWDPRELFF
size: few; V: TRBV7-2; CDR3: CASSTGSGGYQPQHF
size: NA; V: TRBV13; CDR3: CASSQGTHKGAFF
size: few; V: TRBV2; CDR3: CASSLGLAEDTQYF
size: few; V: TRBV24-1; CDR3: CATSDLDTPGETQYF
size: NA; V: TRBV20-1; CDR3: CSGDFQETQYF
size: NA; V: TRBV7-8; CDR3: CASSWDSRVRTDTQYF
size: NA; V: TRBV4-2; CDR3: CASSRTWGHQETQYF
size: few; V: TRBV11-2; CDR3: CASSLYGGPVEQFF
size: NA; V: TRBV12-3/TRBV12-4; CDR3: CASRNRVWDGAFF
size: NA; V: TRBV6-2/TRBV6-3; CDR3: CASSPSAASEQFF
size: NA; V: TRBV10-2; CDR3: CASSEPLVSGNTIYF
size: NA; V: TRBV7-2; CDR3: CASSWERGALRDTQYF
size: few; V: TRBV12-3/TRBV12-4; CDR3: CASSSRTGRGYTF
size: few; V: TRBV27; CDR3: CASSWGQGGGTGELFF
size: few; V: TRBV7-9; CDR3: CASSFWRERIDTQYF
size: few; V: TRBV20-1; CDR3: CSAREGWILASPLHF
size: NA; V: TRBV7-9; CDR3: CASSPRSEQYF
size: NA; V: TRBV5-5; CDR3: CASSLRRANGNTIYF
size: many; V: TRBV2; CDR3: CASSGASGGQETQYF
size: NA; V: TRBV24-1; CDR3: CATSDFWTGGNEQFF
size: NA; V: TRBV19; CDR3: CASSIDRGLSPLHF
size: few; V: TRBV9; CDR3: CASSAHRGPDSLSGTQYF
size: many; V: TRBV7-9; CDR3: CASSVEMGLAVAKTQYF
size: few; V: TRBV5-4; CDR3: CASSPRGQVGNEQFF
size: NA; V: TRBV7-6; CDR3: CASSLEVGAKNIQYF
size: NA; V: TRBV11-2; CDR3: CASSSLRGALETQYF
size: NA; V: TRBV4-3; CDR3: CASSDRTGLPGELFF
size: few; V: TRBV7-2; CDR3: CASSLEAGEPQYF
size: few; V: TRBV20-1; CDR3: CSARVGPVNEQFF
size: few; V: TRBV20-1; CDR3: CSANGGAQETQYF
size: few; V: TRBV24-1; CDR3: CATSDPGTDEKLFF
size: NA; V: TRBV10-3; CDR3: CATKPAEGGHSSYNEQFF
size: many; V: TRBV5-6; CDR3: CASSFSGAYEQYF
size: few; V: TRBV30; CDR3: CAWSVGGLAGEQYF
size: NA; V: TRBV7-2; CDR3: CASSPRWSDTQYF